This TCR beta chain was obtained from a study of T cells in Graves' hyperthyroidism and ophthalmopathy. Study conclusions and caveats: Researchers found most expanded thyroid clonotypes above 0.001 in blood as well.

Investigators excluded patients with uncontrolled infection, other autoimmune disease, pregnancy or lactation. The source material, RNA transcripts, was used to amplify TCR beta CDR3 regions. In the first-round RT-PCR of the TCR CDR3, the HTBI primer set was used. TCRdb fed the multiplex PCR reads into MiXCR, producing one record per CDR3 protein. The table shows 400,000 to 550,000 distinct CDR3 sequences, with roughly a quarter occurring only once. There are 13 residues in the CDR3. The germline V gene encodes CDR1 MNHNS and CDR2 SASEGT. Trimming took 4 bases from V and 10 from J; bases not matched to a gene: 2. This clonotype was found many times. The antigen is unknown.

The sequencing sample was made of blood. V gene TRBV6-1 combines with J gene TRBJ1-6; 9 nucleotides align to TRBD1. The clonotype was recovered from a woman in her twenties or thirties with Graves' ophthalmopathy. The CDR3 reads CASSGTGESPLHF. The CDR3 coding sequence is TGTGCCAGCAGTGGGACAGGGGAATCACCCCTCCACTTT.